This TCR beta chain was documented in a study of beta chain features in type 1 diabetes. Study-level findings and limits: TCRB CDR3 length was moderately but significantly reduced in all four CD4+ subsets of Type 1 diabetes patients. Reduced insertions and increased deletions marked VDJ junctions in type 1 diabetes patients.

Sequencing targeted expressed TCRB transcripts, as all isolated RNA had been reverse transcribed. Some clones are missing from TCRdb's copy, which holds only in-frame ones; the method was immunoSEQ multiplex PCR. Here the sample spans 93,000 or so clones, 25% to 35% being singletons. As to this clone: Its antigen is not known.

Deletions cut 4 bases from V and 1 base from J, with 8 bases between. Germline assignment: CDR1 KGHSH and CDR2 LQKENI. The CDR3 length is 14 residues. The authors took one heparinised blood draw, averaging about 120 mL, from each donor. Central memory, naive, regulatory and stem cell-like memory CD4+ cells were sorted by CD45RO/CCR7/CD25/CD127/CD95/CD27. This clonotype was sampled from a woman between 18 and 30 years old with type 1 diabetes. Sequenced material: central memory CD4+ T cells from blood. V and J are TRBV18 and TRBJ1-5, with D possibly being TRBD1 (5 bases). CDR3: CASSRPGSNQPQHF. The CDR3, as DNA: TGTGCCAGCTCACGTCCAGGGAGCAATCAGCCCCAGCATTTT.